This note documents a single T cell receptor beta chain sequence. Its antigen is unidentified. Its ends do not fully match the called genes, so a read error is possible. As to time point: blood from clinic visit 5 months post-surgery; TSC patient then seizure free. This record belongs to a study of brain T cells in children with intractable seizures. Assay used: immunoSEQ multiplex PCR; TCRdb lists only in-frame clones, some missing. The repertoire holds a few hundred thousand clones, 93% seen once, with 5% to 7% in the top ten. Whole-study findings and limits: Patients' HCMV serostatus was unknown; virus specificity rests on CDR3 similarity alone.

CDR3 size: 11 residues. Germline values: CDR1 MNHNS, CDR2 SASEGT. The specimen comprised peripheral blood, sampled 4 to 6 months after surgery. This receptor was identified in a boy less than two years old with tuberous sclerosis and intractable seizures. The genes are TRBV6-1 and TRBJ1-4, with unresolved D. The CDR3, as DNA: TGTGCCAGCAGAGAAGCAGAAAAACTGTTTTTT. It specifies CASREAEKLFF.